One and the same sample provided the 30 T cell receptor beta chains below, sequenced in a study of CD4 T cells in relation to SARS-CoV-2 and coronaviruses. The assay was immunoSEQ multiplex PCR, and TCRdb's table has in-frame clones only and misses some. The sample has 35,000 to 40,000 clones; around nine tenths are singletons. Sequencing used memory CD4+ T cells from PBMCs. The receptors were gathered from an adult with COVID-19.

The V gene is TRBV5-1, the J gene TRBJ1-3, with 8 bases lining up with TRBD1. Germline loops: CDR1 SGHRS, CDR2 YFSETQ. Unmatched junction bases numbered 7, after V lost 0 bases and J lost 2 bases. The CDR3 consists of 17 residues. In nucleotides, the CDR3 is TGCGCCAGCAGCTTGGGGCAGGGGGCTCCCCCTGGAAACACCATATATTTT. Its translation: CASSLGQGAPPGNTIYF.

The chain combines TRBV11-2 with TRBJ2-7; no clear D. Germline values: CDR1 SGHAT, CDR2 FQNNGV. The CDR3 runs to 14 residues. V was pared by 1 base and J by 1 base, with 8 bases between. In nucleotides, the CDR3 is TGTGCCAGCAGCTTAGCGCCGTCGTCCTACGAGCAGTACTTC. This codes for CASSLAPSSYEQYF.

The gene calls are TRBV5-4 and TRBJ1-1; possibly TRBD1 for D (5 bases). V lost 1 base and J 4 bases, leaving 11 bases between the germline ends. Germline CDR1 is SGHNT and CDR2 is YYREEE (reference sequence). The CDR3 totals 14 residues. The CDR3 region has the DNA TGTGCCAGCAGCTTGTGGGGGGGACGCACTGAAGCTTTCTTT. Amino acid sequence: CASSLWGGRTEAFF.

The chain joins TRBV27 to TRBJ2-3; 9 positions match TRBD1. Trimming cost V 6 bases and J 4 bases; bases outside gene matches: 11. This CDR3 region has 16 residues. Germline CDR1 is MNHEY and CDR2 is SMNVEV (reference sequence). The CDR3 protein is CASRGGPGQGADTQYF. Here the CDR3 DNA reads TGTGCCAGCAGGGGGGGCCCGGGACAGGGTGCAGATACGCAGTATTTT.

As DNA, the CDR3 is TGTGCCAGCAGCTTGAGGGTACAGTTATCAGGCTACACCTTC. Amino acid sequence: CASSLRVQLSGYTF. The V call is TRBV5-4, the J call TRBJ1-2; D is unclear. The germline CDR1 and CDR2 sequences are SGHNT and YYREEE (reference sequence). V was clipped by 1 base and J by 8 bases, with 15 bases between them. This CDR3 has 14 residues.

CDR3 in amino acids: CASSQITGTWDTEAFF. The CDR3, as DNA: TGTGCCAGCAGCCAGATTACAGGGACCTGGGACACTGAAGCTTTCTTT. The genes are TRBV4-2 and TRBJ1-1; D might be TRBD1 (6 bases). Between the trimmed V and J ends, which lost 3 bases and 3 bases, there was a span of 17 bases. This CDR3 spans 16 amino acids. CDR1 and CDR2 from the germline V gene are LGHNA and YNFKEQ.

This chain connects TRBV6-5 to TRBJ2-7, with no clear D. In germline, CDR1 is MNHEY, CDR2 SVGAGI. The CDR3 loop spans 13 amino acids. Trimming took off 5 bases at V and 2 bases at J, with 10 bases between the two ends. CDR3 sequence reads: CASSQSGTYEQYF. The CDR3 DNA reads as TGTGCCAGCAGTCAATCCGGTACCTACGAGCAGTACTTC.

The chain links TRBV18 to TRBJ2-7; either TRBD1 or TRBD2 may supply D (7 bases each). This CDR3 is 18 amino acids long. Germline loops: CDR1 KGHSH, CDR2 LQKENI. With 4 bases removed from V and 0 bases from J, the gap between germline ends came to 22 bases. The CDR3 DNA sequence: TGTGCCAGCTCACGCAGGGCCGTCACAGGGGAGGGCTCCTACGAGCAGTACTTC. Its translation: CASSRRAVTGEGSYEQYF.

The chain carries TRBV5-6 and TRBJ1-1, with D perhaps TRBD1 (6 bases). V was trimmed by 0 bases and J by 10 bases, leaving 13 bases between them. The CDR3 is made up of 13 amino acids. CDR1 and CDR2 from the germline V gene are SGHDT and YYEEEE. The CDR3 coding sequence is TGTGCCAGCAGCTTGGTAGGGGGTCCTCGAGCTTTCTTT. Its protein is CASSLVGGPRAFF. Together with reference TRBV5-6 and TRBJ1-1, the CDR3 gives the full variable domain: DAGVTQSPTHLIKTRGQQVTLRCSPKSGHDTVSWYQQALGQGPQFIFQYYEEEERQRGNFPDRFSGHQFPNYSSELNVNALLLGDSALYLCASSLVGGPRAFFGQGTRLTVV.

The rearrangement joins TRBV5-4 to TRBJ2-4; 7 bases align to TRBD1. The CDR3 is 13 residues long. Germline lookup yields CDR1 SGHNT and CDR2 YYREEE (reference sequence). The trim removed 4 bases at V and 8 bases at J, leaving 6 bases unmatched. The chain's CDR3 is CASSTDRVDIQYF. In nucleotides, the CDR3 is TGTGCCAGCAGCACCGACAGGGTTGACATTCAGTACTTC.

CDR3 DNA: TGTGCCAGCAGCCTTTTTGCCGGGGAGCTGTTTTTT. It is translated as CASSLFAGELFF. The rearrangement joins TRBV6-5 to TRBJ2-2; D not certain. The length of the CDR3 is 12 residues. The V and J ends lost 6 bases and 6 bases respectively, with 8 bases between them. Germline values: CDR1 MNHEY, CDR2 SVGAGI.

The chain combines TRBV18 with TRBJ1-2; D not certain. There are 15 residues in the CDR3. V shed 0 bases and J shed 0 bases, with 8 bases lying between them. Germline CDR1 KGHSH, CDR2 LQKENI. In DNA, the CDR3 is TGTGCCAGCTCACCACCGGGAAAACCTAACTATGGCTACACCTTC. It codes for CASSPPGKPNYGYTF.

CDR3 in DNA: TGCGCCAGCAGCGATGTGGTAGGGGATGAGCAGTTCTTC. This codes for CASSDVVGDEQFF. This chain joins TRBV5-1 and TRBJ2-1, with D perhaps matching TRBD1 (5 bases). V was pared by 4 bases and J by 8 bases, with 13 bases between. The CDR3 runs to 13 residues. The germline gives CDR1 SGHRS, CDR2 YFSETQ. Filled out from reference TRBV5-1 and TRBJ2-1, the complete variable domain reads KAGVTQTPRYLIKTRGQQVTLSCSPISGHRSVSWYQQTPGQGLQFLFEYFSETQRNKGNFPGRFSGRQFSNSRSEMNVSTLELGDSALYLCASSDVVGDEQFFGPGTRLTVL.

This clone was seen a few times. The chain is built from TRBV2 and TRBJ1-5; 12 bases match TRBD1. Trimming removed 6 bases from V and 6 bases from J; junction bases left unmatched: 9. Germline CDR1 reads SNHLY; CDR2 reads FYNNEI. The CDR3 has 16 amino acids. CDR3 sequence: CASSGRDRGLIQPQHF. In DNA, the CDR3 is TGTGCCAGCAGCGGCCGGGACAGGGGGCTGATTCAGCCCCAGCATTTT.

V is TRBV6-6 and J is TRBJ2-7, with D possibly matching TRBD2 (5 bases). CDR3 length: 12 amino acids. The germline gives CDR1 MNHNY, CDR2 SVGAGI (reference sequence). Trimming stripped 6 bases from V and 4 bases from J, with 10 bases between. The CDR3 region is CASSPRDYEQYF. As DNA, the CDR3 is TGTGCCAGCAGCCCACGGGATTACGAGCAGTACTTC.

This chain connects TRBV14 to TRBJ2-5; 8 positions match TRBD1. The trim removed 1 base at V and 5 bases at J, leaving 9 bases unmatched. The CDR3 has 16 amino acids. Germline assignment: CDR1 SGHDN and CDR2 FVKESK. CDR3 residues: CASSQVGQGARETQYF. In DNA form, the CDR3 reads TGTGCCAGCAGCCAAGTCGGTCAGGGGGCGAGGGAGACCCAGTACTTC.

The J gene is TRBJ1-1, the V gene TRBV19; TRBD1 matches 12 bases. The CDR3 loop spans 14 amino acids. CDR1 is LNHDA and CDR2 is SQIVND in the germline V gene (reference sequence). The J segment lost 4 bases and the V segment lost 9 bases, leaving 6 bases of the junction unmatched. The CDR3 spells CASQRGQGATEAFF. In DNA, the CDR3 is TGTGCCAGCCAGAGGGGACAGGGGGCCACTGAAGCTTTCTTT.

This chain links TRBV10-3 with TRBJ2-6; weak D call: TRBD1 (6 bases). Germline V gene lookup returns CDR1 ENHRY and CDR2 SYGVKD. With 5 bases removed from V and 2 bases from J, the gap between germline ends came to 10 bases. The CDR3 covers 15 residues. The CDR3 loop reads CAISSGVTGANVLTF. The CDR3 DNA reads as TGTGCCATCAGTTCAGGGGTCACTGGGGCCAACGTCCTGACTTTC.

The J gene is TRBJ1-3, the V gene TRBV7-8, with D perhaps matching TRBD1 (6 bases). Trimming cost V 1 base and J 0 bases, with 13 bases left between them. CDR3 length: 17 residues. CDR1 SGHVS and CDR2 FQNEAQ come from the germline V gene. As DNA, the CDR3 is TGTGCCAGCAGCTTAGGGGGGCAGGGGCCCTCTGGAAACACCATATATTTT. It is translated as CASSLGGQGPSGNTIYF.

J is TRBJ1-6 and V is TRBV19, with D uncertain. V lost 3 bases to trimming and J lost 5 bases, with 11 bases between them. This CDR3 contains 15 residues. The germline gives CDR1 LNHDA, CDR2 SQIVND (reference sequence). As DNA, the CDR3 is TGTGCCAGTAGTATGATGACGGGGAATAATTCACCCCTCCACTTT. Protein: CASSMMTGNNSPLHF.

The chain has TRBV6-1 and TRBJ2-5, with 7 nucleotides matching TRBD1. The germline V gene encodes CDR1 MNHNS and CDR2 SASEGT. The CDR3 runs 15 residues. Trimming took 1 base from V and 5 from J; bases not matched to a gene: 7. The CDR3 DNA reads as TGTGCCAGCAGTGAAGGGCAGGGCAGGGGGGAGACCCAGTACTTC. Translation: CASSEGQGRGETQYF.

The count of this clone is one. The chain couples TRBV7-9 to TRBJ2-6; D is unclear. In germline, CDR1 is SEHNR, CDR2 FQNEAQ (reference sequence). There are 17 residues in the CDR3. V was trimmed by 1 base and J by 0 bases, leaving 10 bases between them. In nucleotides, the CDR3 is TGTGCCAGCAGCTTAGAGGGTAGGGTCTCTGGGGCCAACGTCCTGACTTTC. It is translated as CASSLEGRVSGANVLTF.

The chain joins TRBV27 to TRBJ1-2; D unclear. Per germline, CDR1 MNHEY and CDR2 SMNVEV (reference sequence). The CDR3 loop spans 14 amino acids. Deletions cut 5 bases from V and 1 base from J, with 11 bases between. In DNA, the CDR3 is TGTGCCAGCAGTCCAGATCTGGATAACTATGGCTACACCTTC. Its translation is CASSPDLDNYGYTF.

The chain recombines TRBV3-1 (or the pseudogene TRBV3-2) with TRBJ1-2; TRBD1 might be the D (5 bases). Trimming took off 1 base at V and 4 bases at J, with 13 bases between the two ends. CDR3 size: 15 residues. Germline V CDR1 and CDR2: LGHDT, YNNKEL (reference sequence). The CDR3 region is CASSQVQPQGYGYTF. Written as DNA, the CDR3 is TGTGCCAGCAGCCAAGTTCAGCCGCAGGGCTATGGCTACACCTTC.

The chain uses TRBV5-1 and TRBJ1-3, with no clear D. The CDR3 is 15 residues long. Deletions cut 0 bases from V and 4 bases from J, with 11 bases between. The V gene's germline CDR1 is SGHRS and CDR2 YFSETQ. CDR3 region: CASSLAQTSGNTIYF. The CDR3 bases are TGCGCCAGCAGCTTGGCCCAGACCTCCGGAAACACCATATATTTT.

Only a few counts were recorded for this clone. The chain recombines TRBV30 with TRBJ1-3; unclear D gene. The V and J ends lost 2 bases and 4 bases respectively, with 12 bases between them. Germline V lookup: CDR1 GTSNPN, CDR2 SVGIG (reference sequence). This CDR3 spans 14 amino acids. Here the CDR3 DNA reads TGTGCCTGGAGTCCGGGCCAGAGAGGAAACACCATATATTTT. Translating gives CAWSPGQRGNTIYF.

The J gene is TRBJ2-7, the V gene TRBV18; TRBD1 aligns across 11 bases. J lost 5 bases, V lost 6 bases, and 12 bases had no gene match. In germline, CDR1 is KGHSH, CDR2 LQKENI. The CDR3 is made up of 16 amino acids. CDR3 in DNA: TGTGCCAGCTCGCAAGCGGTGGGACAGGGGGACCACGAGCAGTACTTC. Protein: CASSQAVGQGDHEQYF.

The chain employs TRBV11-1 and TRBJ1-2; no definite D call. CDR3 size: 16 residues. Trimming took 5 bases from V and 5 from J, leaving 21 bases between them. Germline V gene data show CDR1 as SGHAT and CDR2 as FQDESV (reference sequence). CDR3 protein: CASSQTPTSNGYGYTF. CDR3 coding DNA: TGTGCCAGCAGCCAAACCCCGACTAGTAACGGGTATGGCTACACCTTC.

V usage is TRBV27 and J usage is TRBJ2-7; 8 bases line up with TRBD1. J gave up 5 bases and V 3 bases, and 12 bases lay outside the gene matches. The CDR3 length is 16 residues. CDR1 is MNHEY and CDR2 is SMNVEV in the germline V gene (reference sequence). In nucleotides, the CDR3 is TGTGCCAGCAGTTTTCGGCAGGGGGCTTTATTTGACGAGCAGTACTTC. Translating gives CASSFRQGALFDEQYF.

The chain carries TRBV29-1 and TRBJ2-2; D remains ambiguous. The CDR3 length is 13 residues. Deletions cut 4 bases from V and 0 bases from J, with 6 bases between. CDR1 is SQVTM, CDR2 ANQGSEA, per germline. The CDR3 DNA follows: TGCAGCGTTGGGACGGCGAACACCGGGGAGCTGTTTTTT. Amino acid sequence: CSVGTANTGELFF.